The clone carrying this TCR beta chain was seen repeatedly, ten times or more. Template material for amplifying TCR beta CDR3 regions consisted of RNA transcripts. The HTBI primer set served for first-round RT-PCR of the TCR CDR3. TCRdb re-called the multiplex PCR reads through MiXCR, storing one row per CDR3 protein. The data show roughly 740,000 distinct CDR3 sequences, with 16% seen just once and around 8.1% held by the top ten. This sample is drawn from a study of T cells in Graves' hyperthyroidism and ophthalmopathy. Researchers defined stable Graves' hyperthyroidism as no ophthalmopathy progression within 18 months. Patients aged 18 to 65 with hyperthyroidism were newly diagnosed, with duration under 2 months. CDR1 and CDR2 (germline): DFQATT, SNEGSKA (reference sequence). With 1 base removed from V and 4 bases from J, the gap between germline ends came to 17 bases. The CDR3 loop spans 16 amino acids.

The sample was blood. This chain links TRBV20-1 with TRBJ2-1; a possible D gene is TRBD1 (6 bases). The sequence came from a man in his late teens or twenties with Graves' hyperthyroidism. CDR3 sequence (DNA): TGCAGTGCTAGAGGTGACAGGTCCCAGGGATACAATGAGCAGTTCTTC. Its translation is CSARGDRSQGYNEQFF.